The 23 T cell receptor beta chains listed next were all sequenced from one sample in a study of blood T cell repertoires in COVID-19. Profiled with immunoSEQ multiplex PCR; TCRdb holds only in-frame clones, not every one. The sample carries 130,000 to 150,000 clones, approximately 84% recorded once. Sequencing was carried out using peripheral blood. These receptors came from a woman between 55 and 75 years old with acute or convalescent COVID-19.

Written as DNA, the CDR3 is TGTGCCAGCTCCGGGGCTTTAAGACCGATAGCGGGGAACTCCTACAATGAGCAGTTCTTC. It encodes CASSGALRPIAGNSYNEQFF. V and J are TRBV18 and TRBJ2-1; 8 bases fit TRBD2. V lost 6 bases, J lost 0 bases, and 19 bases stayed unmatched. The CDR3 length is 20 residues. Germline V gene lookup returns CDR1 KGHSH and CDR2 LQKENI.

The V gene is TRBV28, the J gene TRBJ2-7; 10 bases are a match to TRBD1. Per the germline V gene, CDR1 is MDHEN and CDR2 is SYDVKM. This CDR3 contains 15 residues. J lost 5 bases, V lost 4 bases, and 8 bases had no gene match. CDR3 region: CASSSLGTGVNEQYF. CDR3 in DNA: TGTGCCAGCAGTTCCCTGGGGACAGGGGTCAACGAGCAGTACTTC.

The V and J genes are TRBV29-1 and TRBJ1-1; maybe TRBD1 (6 bases). The CDR3 has 14 amino acids. Germline V gene sequence: CDR1 SQVTM, CDR2 ANQGSEA. The V and J ends lost 7 bases and 1 base respectively, with 16 bases between them. The CDR3 DNA reads TGCAGCGGATCGGGGGGGGCCAAGAACACTGAAGCTTTCTTT. It translates to CSGSGGAKNTEAFF.

This clone was seen more than once but under ten times. V gene TRBV10-3 combines with J gene TRBJ1-3; 7 bases fit TRBD1. The CDR3 has 13 residues. The V gene's germline CDR1 is ENHRY and CDR2 SYGVKD. Trimming at V came to 9 bases and at J to 4 bases, leaving 6 bases not matched to a gene. CDR3 nucleotide sequence: TGTGCCATACAAGACAGGGAGGGAAACACCATATATTTT. It yields the protein CAIQDREGNTIYF.

The V call is TRBV9, the J call TRBJ1-2, with TRBD1 matching 12 bases. The CDR3 has 16 amino acids. The junction had 8 bases not matched to a gene; V was cut back by 0 bases and J by 8 bases. The germline V gene encodes CDR1 SGDLS and CDR2 YYNGEE. CDR3 DNA sequence: TGTGCCAGCAGCGTAGCTTGGGGACAGGGGGCAAGCGGCTACACCTTC. Translated: CASSVAWGQGASGYTF.

The gene calls are TRBV3-1 (or the pseudogene TRBV3-2) and TRBJ1-1; D perhaps matches TRBD1 (6 bases). Germline V lookup: CDR1 LGHDT, CDR2 YNNKEL (reference sequence). Trimming removed 1 base at V and 11 bases at J, with 14 bases between. This CDR3 contains 13 residues. The CDR3 here is CASSQVTGSEAFF. The CDR3 DNA sequence: TGTGCCAGCAGCCAAGTTACAGGGTCGGAGGCTTTCTTT.

The V gene is TRBV7-3, the J gene TRBJ2-2; tentatively, D is TRBD1 (6 bases). CDR1 and CDR2 (germline): SGHTA, FQGTGA. The V gene lost 5 bases and the J gene lost 1 base, with 14 bases spanning the gap. There are 16 residues in the CDR3. CDR3 amino acids: CASSALGTRNTGELFF. The CDR3 DNA is TGTGCCAGCAGCGCCCTTGGGACACGGAACACCGGGGAGCTGTTTTTT.

V and J are TRBV3-1 (or the pseudogene TRBV3-2) and TRBJ2-7; 11 bases line up with TRBD2. V lost 2 bases, J lost 5 bases, and 8 bases stayed unmatched. Germline V gene data show CDR1 as LGHDT and CDR2 as YNNKEL (reference sequence). This CDR3 has 16 residues. The CDR3 loop is CASSQLAGGSAHEQYF. CDR3 DNA sequence: TGTGCCAGCAGCCAATTAGCGGGAGGGAGCGCCCACGAGCAGTACTTC.

The chain uses TRBV27 and TRBJ2-5, with a weak D call TRBD2 (5 bases). This CDR3 region has 14 residues. CDR1 and CDR2 from the germline V gene are MNHEY and SMNVEV (reference sequence). V lost 2 bases and J lost 3, with 10 bases in between. CDR3 region: CASSLGLREETQYF. The DNA for the CDR3 is TGTGCCAGCAGTTTAGGACTGAGGGAAGAGACCCAGTACTTC.

This sequence joins TRBV27 and TRBJ2-1; 13 bases match TRBD2. Germline V lookup: CDR1 MNHEY, CDR2 SMNVEV (reference sequence). The V segment lost 8 bases and the J segment 0 bases; nucleotides outside the gene matches: 13. CDR3 size: 19 residues. The CDR3 DNA reads as TGTGCCAGCGAGCGGAGACTAGCGGGAGGAGGGAGCTCCTACAATGAGCAGTTCTTC. This translates into CASERRLAGGGSSYNEQFF.

The chain recombines TRBV6-2 or TRBV6-3 with TRBJ2-5, with D possibly matching TRBD2 (5 bases). CDR3 size: 15 residues. V dropped 1 base and J dropped 4 bases, with 13 bases sitting between them. CDR1 and CDR2 (germline): MNHEY, SVGEGT. CDR3 nucleotide sequence: TGTGCCAGCAGTTACTTGGGAGTAGTCCGAGAGACCCAGTACTTC. This encodes CASSYLGVVRETQYF.

The chain carries TRBV10-3 and TRBJ1-6; 8 positions match TRBD1. The CDR3 contains 14 residues. CDR1 is ENHRY, CDR2 SYGVKD, per germline. J lost 7 bases, V lost 3 bases, and 2 bases had no gene match. The CDR3: CAISEGTGNSPLHF. In DNA form, the CDR3 reads TGTGCCATCAGTGAAGGGACAGGCAATTCACCCCTCCACTTT.

The chain links TRBV7-6 to TRBJ2-1; D is unresolved. The CDR3 runs 15 residues. CDR1 is SGHVS and CDR2 is FNYEAQ in the germline V gene. V lost 5 bases to trimming and J lost 5 bases, with 16 bases between them. The CDR3 DNA reads as TGTGCCAGCAGCAAACAGCTTGTCCCGAACAATGAGCAGTTCTTC. This codes for CASSKQLVPNNEQFF.

V gene TRBV6-4 combines with J gene TRBJ2-2; D might be TRBD2 (5 bases). The CDR3 length is 17 residues. V lost 6 bases and J 1 base, leaving 18 bases between the germline ends. CDR1 and CDR2 (germline): MRHNA, SNTAGT. In DNA form, the CDR3 reads TGTGCCAGCAGCCTATCGGGAAAGGGCCAGAACACCGGGGAGCTGTTTTTT. It codes for CASSLSGKGQNTGELFF.

This chain connects TRBV19 to TRBJ2-2; a possible D gene is TRBD1 (6 bases). Trimming cost V 8 bases and J 1 base, with 20 bases left between them. This CDR3 has 17 residues. From germline, CDR1 is LNHDA and CDR2 SQIVND (reference sequence). Here the CDR3 reads CASAHFLRDKNTGELFF. For the CDR3, the DNA is TGTGCCAGTGCGCACTTTCTCCGGGACAAGAACACCGGGGAGCTGTTTTTT.

This chain links TRBV9 with TRBJ2-2, with 7 bases that match TRBD2. Unmatched junction bases numbered 6, after V lost 0 bases and J lost 1 base. Germline values: CDR1 SGDLS, CDR2 YYNGEE. The CDR3 runs to 17 residues. The CDR3 loop reads CASSVGGAGLNTGELFF. The CDR3 DNA reads as TGTGCCAGCAGCGTAGGGGGAGCGGGACTGAACACCGGGGAGCTGTTTTTT.

This clone has a handful of counts. The rearrangement joins TRBV18 to TRBJ2-1; D not resolved. The CDR3 spans 11 residues. With 2 bases removed from V and 8 bases from J, the gap between germline ends came to 4 bases. Per germline, CDR1 KGHSH and CDR2 LQKENI. In DNA, the CDR3 is TGTGCCAGCTCACCAGGAGATGAGCAGTTCTTC. Amino acid sequence: CASSPGDEQFF.

The chain recombines TRBV27 with TRBJ1-2; a weak D match, TRBD1 (6 bases). Trimming pared 6 bases from V and 3 bases from J, leaving 14 bases between. This CDR3 contains 14 residues. Germline V lookup: CDR1 MNHEY, CDR2 SMNVEV (reference sequence). This CDR3 is CASRFLSGDYGYTF. The CDR3 nucleotides are TGTGCCAGCAGATTTCTCTCAGGGGACTATGGCTACACCTTC.

The chain recombines TRBV4-2 with TRBJ2-1; D is perhaps TRBD2 (6 bases). The CDR3 runs to 15 residues. The V end lost 4 bases, the J end lost 8 bases, and 18 bases lay between the germline ends. Germline CDR1 LGHNA, CDR2 YNFKEQ. CDR3 in DNA: TGTGCCAGCAGCCCGGGCGGGAACTTAGGGGATGAGCAGTTCTTC. As protein: CASSPGGNLGDEQFF.

V and J are TRBV7-8 and TRBJ2-1, with D possibly being TRBD1 (5 bases). Looked up from germline, CDR1 is SGHVS and CDR2 is FQNEAQ. Between the trimmed V and J ends, which lost 1 base and 5 bases, there was a span of 9 bases. The CDR3 covers 14 residues. The CDR3 reads CASSLGGYNNEQFF. The CDR3 DNA is TGTGCCAGCAGCTTAGGGGGCTACAACAATGAGCAGTTCTTC.

The chain couples TRBV28 to TRBJ2-7; 9 bases agree with TRBD2. Germline lookup yields CDR1 MDHEN and CDR2 SYDVKM. The CDR3 runs to 19 residues. The V segment lost 2 bases and the J segment 3 bases; nucleotides outside the gene matches: 17. The CDR3 bases are TGTGCCAGCAGTTTAAAGCAGGGGAGAGCAGCGGGAGGAAACTACGAGCAGTACTTC. It translates to CASSLKQGRAAGGNYEQYF.

As concerns this clone: One junction end does not reproduce the germline sequence, and a read error may be involved. V gene TRBV5-1 combines with J gene TRBJ2-1; 9 bases agree with TRBD2. The CDR3 extends over 17 amino acids. Germline V gene lookup returns CDR1 SGHRS and CDR2 YFSETQ. CDR3 sequence: CASSLVLAGSSYNEQFF. The CDR3 bases are TGCGCCAGCAGTTTGGTCCTAGCGGGGAGCTCCTACAATGAGCAGTTCTTC.

The chain combines TRBV18 with TRBJ2-2; a possible D gene is TRBD1 (6 bases). This CDR3 contains 16 residues. The germline V gene encodes CDR1 KGHSH and CDR2 LQKENI. V was shortened by 3 bases and J by 1 base, with 12 bases between the two germline ends. Here the CDR3 reads CASSPRGSGNTGELFF. The DNA for the CDR3 is TGTGCCAGCTCACCGAGGGGGAGTGGGAACACCGGGGAGCTGTTTTTT.